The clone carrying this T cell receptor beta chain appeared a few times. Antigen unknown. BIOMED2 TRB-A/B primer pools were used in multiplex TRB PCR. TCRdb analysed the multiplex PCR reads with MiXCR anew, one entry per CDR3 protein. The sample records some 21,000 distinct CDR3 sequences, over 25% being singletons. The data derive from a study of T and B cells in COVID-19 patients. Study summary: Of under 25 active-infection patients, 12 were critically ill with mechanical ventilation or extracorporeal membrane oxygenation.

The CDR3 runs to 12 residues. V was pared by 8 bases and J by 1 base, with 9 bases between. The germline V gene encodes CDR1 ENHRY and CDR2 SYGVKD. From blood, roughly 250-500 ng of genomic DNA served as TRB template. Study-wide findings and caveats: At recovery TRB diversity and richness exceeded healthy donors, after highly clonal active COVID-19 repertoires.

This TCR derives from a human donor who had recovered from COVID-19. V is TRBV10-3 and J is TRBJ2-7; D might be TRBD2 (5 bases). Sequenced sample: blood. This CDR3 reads CAIDRGSYEQYF. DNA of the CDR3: TGTGCCATCGACCGAGGGTCCTACGAGCAGTACTTC.